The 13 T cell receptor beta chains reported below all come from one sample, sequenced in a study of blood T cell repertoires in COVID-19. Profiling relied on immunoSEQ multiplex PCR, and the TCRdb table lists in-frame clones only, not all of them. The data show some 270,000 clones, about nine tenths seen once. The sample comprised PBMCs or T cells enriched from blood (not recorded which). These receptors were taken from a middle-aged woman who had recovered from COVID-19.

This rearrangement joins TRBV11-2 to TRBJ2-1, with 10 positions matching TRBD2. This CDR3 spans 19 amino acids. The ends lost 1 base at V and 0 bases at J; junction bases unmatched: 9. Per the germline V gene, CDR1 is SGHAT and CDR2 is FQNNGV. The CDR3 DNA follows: TGTGCCAGCAGCTTAGGTTCGGCTAGCGGGAGTATCTCCTACAATGAGCAGTTCTTC. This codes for CASSLGSASGSISYNEQFF.

The CDR3 DNA reads as TGCGCCAGCAGCCATCTAGCGGGATCCCCCTACGAGCAGTACTTC. It yields the protein CASSHLAGSPYEQYF. The V gene is TRBV4-1, the J gene TRBJ2-7; 9 nucleotides align to TRBD2. The CDR3 has 15 residues. Germline lookup yields CDR1 MGHRA and CDR2 YSYEKL. V was clipped by 3 bases and J by 2 bases; unmatched bases: 5.

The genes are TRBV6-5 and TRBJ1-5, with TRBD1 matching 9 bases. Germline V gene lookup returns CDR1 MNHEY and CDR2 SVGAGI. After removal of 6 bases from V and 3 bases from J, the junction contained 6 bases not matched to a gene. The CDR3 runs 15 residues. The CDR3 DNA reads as TGTGCCAGCAGCGGGGACAGGGCACTCAATCAGCCCCAGCATTTT. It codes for CASSGDRALNQPQHF.

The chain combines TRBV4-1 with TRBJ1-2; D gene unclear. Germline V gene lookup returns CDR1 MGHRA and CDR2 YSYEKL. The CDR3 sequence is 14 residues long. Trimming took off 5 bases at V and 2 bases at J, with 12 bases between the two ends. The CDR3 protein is CASSYLGGNYGYTF. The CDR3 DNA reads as TGCGCCAGCAGCTACCTAGGAGGGAACTATGGCTACACCTTC.

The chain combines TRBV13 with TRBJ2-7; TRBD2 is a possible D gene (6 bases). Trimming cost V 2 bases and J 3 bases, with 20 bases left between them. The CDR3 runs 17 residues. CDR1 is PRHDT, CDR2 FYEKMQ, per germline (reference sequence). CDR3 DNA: TGTGCCAGCAGCTTATTCCGTGGGCGGGGCGTTCTCTACGAGCAGTACTTC. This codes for CASSLFRGRGVLYEQYF.

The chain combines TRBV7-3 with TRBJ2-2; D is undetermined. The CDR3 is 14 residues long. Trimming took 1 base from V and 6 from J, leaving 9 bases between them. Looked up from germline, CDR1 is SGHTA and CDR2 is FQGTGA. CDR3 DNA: TGTGCCAGCAGCTTAATATCCAGCGCCGGGGAGCTGTTTTTT. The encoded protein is CASSLISSAGELFF.

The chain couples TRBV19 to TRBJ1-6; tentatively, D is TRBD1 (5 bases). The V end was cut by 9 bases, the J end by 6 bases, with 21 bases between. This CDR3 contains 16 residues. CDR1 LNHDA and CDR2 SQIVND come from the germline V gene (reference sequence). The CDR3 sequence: CARGVTTPRCNSPLHF. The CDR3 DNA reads TGTGCCAGAGGGGTGACCACCCCTCGGTGTAATTCACCCCTCCACTTT.

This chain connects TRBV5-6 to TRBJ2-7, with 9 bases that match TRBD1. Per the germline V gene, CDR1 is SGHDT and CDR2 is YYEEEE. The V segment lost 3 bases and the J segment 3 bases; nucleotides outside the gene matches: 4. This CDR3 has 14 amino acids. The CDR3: CASSSGTGFYEQYF. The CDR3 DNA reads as TGTGCCAGCAGCTCCGGGACAGGGTTCTACGAGCAGTACTTC.

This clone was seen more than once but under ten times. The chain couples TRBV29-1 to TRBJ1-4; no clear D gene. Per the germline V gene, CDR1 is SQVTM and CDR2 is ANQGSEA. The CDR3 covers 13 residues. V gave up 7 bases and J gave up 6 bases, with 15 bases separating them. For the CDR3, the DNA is TGCAGCGCCGTCCCTGCGGCGGATGAAAAACTGTTTTTT. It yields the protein CSAVPAADEKLFF.

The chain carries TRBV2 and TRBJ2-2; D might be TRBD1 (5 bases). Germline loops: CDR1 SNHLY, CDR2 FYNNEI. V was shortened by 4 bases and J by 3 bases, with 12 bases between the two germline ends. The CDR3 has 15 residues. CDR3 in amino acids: CASSVGPVDTGELFF. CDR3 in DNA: TGTGCCAGCAGTGTGGGGCCGGTGGACACCGGGGAGCTGTTTTTT.

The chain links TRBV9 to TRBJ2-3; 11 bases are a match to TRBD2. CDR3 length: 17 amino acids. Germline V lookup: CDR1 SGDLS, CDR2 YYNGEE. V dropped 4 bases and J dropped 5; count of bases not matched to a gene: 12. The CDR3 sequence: CASSTRLAGPRGDTQYF. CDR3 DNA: TGTGCCAGCAGCACAAGACTAGCGGGGCCCCGCGGAGATACGCAGTATTTT.

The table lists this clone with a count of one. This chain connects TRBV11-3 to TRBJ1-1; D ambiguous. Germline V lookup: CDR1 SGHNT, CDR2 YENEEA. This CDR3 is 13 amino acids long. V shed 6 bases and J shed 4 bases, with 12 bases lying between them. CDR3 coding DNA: TGTGCCAGCAGTTGGGCCGGTACCACTGAAGCTTTCTTT. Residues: CASSWAGTTEAFF.

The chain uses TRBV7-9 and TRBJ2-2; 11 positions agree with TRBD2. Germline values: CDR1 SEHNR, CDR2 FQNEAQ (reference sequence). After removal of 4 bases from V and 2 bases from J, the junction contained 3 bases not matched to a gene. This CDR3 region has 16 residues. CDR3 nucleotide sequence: TGTGCCAGCAGCTCCGGGACTAGCGGAAACACCGGGGAGCTGTTTTTT. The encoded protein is CASSSGTSGNTGELFF.